The rows below give T cell receptor beta chains drawn from one sample of a study of T-cell reconstitution after alpha-beta-depleted transplantation in children. TCRdb re-analysed the PCR reads in MiXCR, keeping a single row per CDR3 protein. The sample records 450,000 to 600,000 distinct CDR3 sequences, 10% to 13% being singletons. The sample here was PBMCs, taken before TCRalphabeta/CD19-depleted stem cell transplant. The source is a child aged 2 to 10 with inherited bone marrow failure, due to receive a stem cell transplant. Each CDR3 is given with its conserved first and last residue. Each record gives: D gene, CDR3 length, clone size, V gene, J gene, CDR3 DNA, CDR3 protein. A D gene is named only where the DNA matches it firmly. Size is omitted from some rows. Given values are once, few, many or a class for expanded clones.

TRBD1,15,.,TRBV7-8,TRBJ1-2,TGTGCCAGCAGCTTCTATTCGACAGGGGAGAATGGCTACACCTTC,CASSFYSTGENGYTF
.,18,many,TRBV9,TRBJ1-2,TGTGCCAGCAGTGGCAGCAAGGGCTGGCCCCATTCTAACTATGGCTACACCTTC,CASSGSKGWPHSNYGYTF
.,13,many,TRBV7-9,TRBJ2-3,TGTGCCAGCAGCGGGAGGACCACAGATACGCAGTATTTT,CASSGRTTDTQYF
.,16,many,TRBV20-1,TRBJ2-3,TGCAGTGCTAGAGATTGGTCCGGGAGCGACACAGATACGCAGTATTTT,CSARDWSGSDTDTQYF
TRBD2,15,.,TRBV11-1,TRBJ2-7,TGTGCCAGCAGCGTCGGGACTAGCGGAGCCTACGAGCAGTACTTC,CASSVGTSGAYEQYF
TRBD1,15,many,TRBV5-5,TRBJ1-1,TGTGCCAGCAGCTACACCTGGACAGGGAACACTGAAGCTTTCTTT,CASSYTWTGNTEAFF
TRBD2,15,few,TRBV6-1,TRBJ2-5,TGTGCCAGCAGCCGACGGACTAGCGGACAAGAGACCCAGTACTTC,CASSRRTSGQETQYF
.,14,many,TRBV5-1,TRBJ2-1,TGCGCCAGCAGCTTGCGGGACACCTACAATGAGCAGTTCTTC,CASSLRDTYNEQFF
.,13,many,TRBV27,TRBJ1-6,TGTGCCAGCAGCCTTCAGTATAATTCACCCCTCTACTTT,CASSLQYNSPLYF
.,12,few,TRBV24-1,TRBJ1-5,TGTGCCACCAGTGACGGCTTTCAGCCCCAGCATTTT,CATSDGFQPQHF
.,15,many,TRBV24-1,TRBJ2-1,TGTGCCACCTCCTTTAGCAGGAACTCCTACAATGAGCAGTTCTTC,CATSFSRNSYNEQFF
TRBD2,15,many,TRBV29-1,TRBJ2-1,TGCAGCGTTGATCCCGCTAGCGGGACCTACAATGAGCAGTTCTTC,CSVDPASGTYNEQFF